This record covers a single T cell receptor beta chain. V lost 0 bases and J lost 8, with 13 bases in between. The CDR3 totals 14 residues. The germline V gene has CDR1 MNHEY and CDR2 SVGEGT. Profiling relied on immunoSEQ multiplex PCR, and the TCRdb table lists in-frame clones only, not all of them. The table records 120,000 or so clones, about 85% of them present only once. The data belong to a study of T cell responses to AZD1222 COVID-19 vaccine. Across the whole study: Researchers grouped second doses given at about 4 or about 12 weeks into one pool.

The chain has TRBV6-2 or TRBV6-3 and TRBJ1-2, with unresolved D. The source of this sequence is an adult in good health. The specimen was peripheral blood, collected on day 0 of AZD1222 vaccination. CDR3 sequence reads: CASSYSSPSGGYTF. The CDR3, as DNA: TGTGCCAGCAGTTACTCGAGTCCCTCGGGGGGCTACACCTTC.